This T cell receptor beta chain appears in the sequencing data of a study of glioma-infiltrating T cells (dated by TCRdb to the mid-2010s). Regarding the research as a whole: TCR alpha- and beta-chain repertoires were sequenced from glioma tissue, non-neoplastic brain tissue and matched peripheral blood mononuclear cells. To gauge divergence between tissue and blood T-cell populations, every tissue-infiltrating repertoire was compared against the peripheral blood repertoire from the same patient. The paired cohort was made up of three low-grade glioma patients, about 8 primary glioblastoma patients and three non-glioma patients who contributed non-neoplastic brain tissue.

Notes on this clonotype: The clone's antigen remains unknown. Base qualities are not provided; no much larger clone lies one nucleotide away.

The germline V gene (reference sequence) specifies SEHNR as CDR1 and FQNEAQ as CDR2. V is clipped by 3 bases and J by 2 bases, and the sequence between their germline boundaries is 19 bases long. Its CDR3 holds 17 amino acids, cysteine through phenylalanine. The kept DNA is CDR3 alone, 51 bases in frame from the first base. TCR alpha and beta CDR3 regions were amplified with the iRepertoire nested amplicon-rescue multiplex PCR (arm-PCR) platform from RNA. The input for one-step reverse transcription and amplification was about 100-400 ng of tissue mRNA or PBMC total RNA. Following bead purification, Illumina adapters were added by a secondary multiplex PCR, and the libraries were gel-purified between 200 and 400 bp. The libraries contained internal 6-nucleotide barcodes that were used for demultiplexing. Sequencing of the libraries was done on an Illumina MiSeq using 2x220 or 2x250 nucleotide paired-end reads. For the original study's pipeline: Paired reads were merged using FLASH 1.2.11 and aligned with BWA-MEM to the GRCh37 human genome, and TRA and TRB reads were then extracted. An IMGT-derived reference of cassette sequences and CDR3 motifs, with pseudogenes included, was used for V and J assignment. Reads were translated in three frames, and productive CDR3s were defined by a C…FGXG motif without stop codons. Unique combinations of V-J cassette pair and CDR3 amino acid sequence were defined as clonotypes. Filtering of reads was based on Hamming distance, with the threshold set by the sequence error rate of each sample in mapped regions. TCRdb reworked the public reads: Q25 trimming with fastp, MiXCR clone assembly, productive beta chains retained. Each CDR3 protein appears once, grouped with its most common genes and DNA. In this record, the V and J calls reflect TCRdb's handling and not the investigators' own analysis. This sample is represented by about 22,000 distinct CDR3 sequences; approximately 25% of them were singletons. The top ten clones comprise around 13% of the sample.

Overall results and qualifications from the work: VJ-independent divergence between tissue and blood was lower than expected in non-neoplastic patients but higher than expected in all gliomas, particularly low-grade gliomas. Only a very small number of CDR3 sequences turned up in both tissue and blood, a result put down to high CDR3 diversity combined with limited sampling. Group comparisons were based on small numbers of patients: three non-neoplastic, three low-grade glioma and about 8 glioblastoma patients.

This clonotype was sampled from a human donor with low-grade glioma or glioblastoma, undergoing nonglioma brain surgery, or in good health (not recorded which). Sequencing used glioma tissue, nonneoplastic brain tissue, or PBMCs (not recorded which). The chain is assembled from TRBV7-9 and TRBJ2-5, with a weak D call of TRBD2 (6 bases match). The CDR3 region reads CASSFPGVPSYQETQYF. In nucleotide form, the sequence is TGTGCCAGCAGCTTTCCGGGAGTTCCCTCGTATCAAGAGACCCAGTACTTC.